One sample yielded the 5 T cell receptor beta chains listed below, sequenced in a study of T cell changes during pregnancy in multiple sclerosis. Sequenced by immunoSEQ multiplex PCR; TCRdb stores in-frame clones only, minus some. Seen here are 30,000 to 45,000 clones, about 92% observed once, and the top ten hold roughly 29%. The sample here was CD8+ T cells from peripheral blood mononuclear cells, taken before pregnancy. Receptor source: a female donor with multiple sclerosis, enrolled in a pregnancy study.

The chain combines TRBV6-1 with TRBJ2-5; tentatively, D is TRBD2 (5 bases). Deletions cut 2 bases from V and 3 bases from J, with 16 bases between. CDR1 and CDR2 from the germline V gene are MNHNS and SASEGT. The CDR3 is made up of 16 amino acids. CDR3 in DNA: TGTGCCAGCAGTGAAAAATCCTTAGGACTTAAAGAGACCCAGTACTTC. Translated: CASSEKSLGLKETQYF.

This clone was seen once. The chain couples TRBV15 to TRBJ1-1, with D perhaps TRBD1 (5 bases). With 5 bases removed from V and 1 base from J, the gap between germline ends came to 17 bases. Germline-derived CDR1 and CDR2 are LNHNV and YYDKDF (reference sequence). There are 16 residues in the CDR3. The CDR3 DNA sequence: TGTGCCACCAGCCACCCGAAGGCAGGGCCGAACACTGAAGCTTTCTTT. Translating it yields CATSHPKAGPNTEAFF.

This sequence joins TRBV9 and TRBJ2-3, with a tentative D call TRBD1 (5 bases). V was shortened by 0 bases and J by 2 bases, with 10 bases between the two germline ends. The CDR3 totals 15 residues. Germline V gene data show CDR1 as SGDLS and CDR2 as YYNGEE. CDR3: CASSVAGNPTDTQYF. The CDR3 DNA reads as TGTGCCAGCAGCGTAGCAGGGAATCCCACAGATACGCAGTATTTT.

This clone was observed a single time. The chain is built from TRBV27 and TRBJ2-2; a possible D gene is TRBD1 (5 bases). Germline lookup yields CDR1 MNHEY and CDR2 SMNVEV (reference sequence). There are 13 residues in the CDR3. The germline V and J ends were trimmed by 4 bases and 9 bases, with 12 bases remaining between them. The CDR3 DNA reads as TGTGCCAGCAGTTACAGGTCAGGCCGGGAGCTGTTTTTT. Protein product: CASSYRSGRELFF.

The rearrangement joins TRBV13 to TRBJ1-2, with a tentative D call TRBD1 (6 bases). The CDR3 loop spans 15 amino acids. Trimming left V 4 bases short and J 4 bases short, with 16 bases between. CDR1 is PRHDT, CDR2 FYEKMQ, per germline (reference sequence). The CDR3 sequence: CASSWMTGVGYGYTF. The CDR3 DNA sequence: TGTGCCAGCAGCTGGATGACAGGTGTTGGCTATGGCTACACCTTC.